This TCR beta chain was profiled in a study of T cells in localized non-small cell lung cancer. Overall study findings and caveats: Overall survival was longer when the density of T cells in the blood was higher. In adjacent lung, a median about 52 of the top 100 tumor clones were found.

Notes on this clone: Its antigen is unknown.

The table came from immunoSEQ multiplex PCR; TCRdb's copy has only in-frame clones and leaves some out. The sample holds 100,000 or so clones, approximately 91% seen once. J lost 6 bases, V lost 3 bases, and 1 base had no gene match. The CDR3 is made up of 13 amino acids. Germline assignment: CDR1 SGHAT and CDR2 FQNNGV. The receptor's source is a woman aged 35-75 years with stage II squamous cell lung carcinoma. This rearrangement joins TRBV11-2 to TRBJ1-2, with TRBD1 identical over 10 bases. This material consisted of PBMCs, taken before any cancer treatment. In nucleotides, the CDR3 is TGTGCCAGCAGCTTGACAGGGGGCGATGGCTACACCTTC. Residues: CASSLTGGDGYTF.